This entry lists 9 T cell receptor beta chains sequenced from one sample in a study of shared clonotypes between healthy human individuals. Libraries were prepared by immunoSEQ multiplex PCR; TCRdb keeps only in-frame clonotypes and omits some of them. The table lists about 2 million clones, about 95% of them singletons. Positive CCR7 selection of CD45RO-negative cells yielded the naive CD8 cells, and terminally differentiated effector memory CD45RA+ cells were excluded. The sequencing input was naive CD8+ T cells sorted from blood. These receptors all stem from a man aged 18-30 years in good health.

A note on this clone: Distinct nucleotide sequences in the sample also encode this CDR3. The chain joins TRBV19 to TRBJ1-1; D ambiguous. CDR3 size: 14 residues. Germline V gives CDR1 LNHDA, CDR2 SQIVND (reference sequence). The germline V and J ends were trimmed by 2 bases and 0 bases, with 7 bases remaining between them. CDR3 sequence: CASSIREMNTEAFF. Here the CDR3 DNA reads TGTGCCAGTAGTATACGGGAGATGAACACTGAAGCTTTCTTT.

The gene calls are TRBV10-3 and TRBJ2-7, with 14 bases fitting TRBD2. This CDR3 comprises 19 residues. V shed 0 bases, J shed 0 bases, and the junction held 7 bases outside the gene matches. Germline lookup yields CDR1 ENHRY and CDR2 SYGVKD. CDR3 protein: CAISESGTSGGSSSYEQYF. Written as DNA, the CDR3 is TGTGCCATCAGTGAGTCCGGGACTAGCGGGGGCTCTAGCTCCTACGAGCAGTACTTC.

This clone was recorded once. The chain links TRBV7-9 to TRBJ2-7; a possible D gene is TRBD1 (6 bases). The CDR3 has 16 residues. Per the germline V gene, CDR1 is SEHNR and CDR2 is FQNEAQ (reference sequence). V was trimmed by 1 base and J by 1 base, leaving 14 bases between them. In nucleotides, the CDR3 is TGTGCCAGCAGCTTAGTGGGCAGGGGAACATCCTACGAGCAGTACTTC. This sequence encodes CASSLVGRGTSYEQYF.

The V gene is TRBV6-1, the J gene TRBJ1-2, with 11 bases identical to TRBD1. CDR3 length: 15 amino acids. Germline V gene data show CDR1 as MNHNS and CDR2 as SASEGT. Trimming removed 4 bases from V and 8 bases from J; junction bases left unmatched: 9. The CDR3 nucleotides are TGTGCCAGCAGTGGGATTGGGACAGGGGGAATCGGCTACACCTTC. Translation gives CASSGIGTGGIGYTF.

This clone was observed once. V and J are TRBV7-8 and TRBJ2-7; D call uncertain. The CDR3 length is 15 residues. CDR1 is SGHVS, CDR2 FQNEAQ, per germline. The germline V and J ends were trimmed by 10 bases and 3 bases, with 22 bases remaining between them. CDR3 nucleotides: TGTGCCACAAGCCCCCGCGGACCCGTTAACTACGAGCAGTACTTC. Translation: CATSPRGPVNYEQYF.

V is TRBV29-1 and J is TRBJ2-3, with D tentatively TRBD2 (6 bases). This CDR3 has 15 residues. The germline V gene has CDR1 SQVTM and CDR2 ANQGSEA. V was pared by 7 bases and J by 2 bases, with 19 bases between. Written as DNA, the CDR3 is TGCAGCGCCGGGCAAGGACTACATTTCACAGATACGCAGTATTTT. Translated, it gives CSAGQGLHFTDTQYF.

The chain carries TRBV18 and TRBJ2-2; TRBD1 might be the D (5 bases). Germline V gives CDR1 KGHSH, CDR2 LQKENI. The CDR3 is made up of 16 amino acids. Trimming removed 2 bases at V and 3 bases at J, with 13 bases between. The CDR3 here is CASSPEWGVDTGELFF. In DNA, the CDR3 is TGTGCCAGCTCACCAGAATGGGGCGTGGACACCGGGGAGCTGTTTTTT.

The chain couples TRBV11-2 to TRBJ2-2, with D unclear. There are 12 residues in the CDR3. The ends were cut back, 7 bases at V and 4 bases at J, with 7 bases in the middle. Germline V gene sequence: CDR1 SGHAT, CDR2 FQNNGV. DNA for the CDR3: TGTGCCAGCACGTCGGGCACCGGGGAGCTGTTTTTT. Translation: CASTSGTGELFF. Full variable domain (rest looked up from reference TRBV11-2 and TRBJ2-2): EAGVAQSPRYKIIEKRQSVAFWCNPISGHATLYWYQQILGQGPKLLIQFQNNGVVDDSQLPKDRFSAERLKGVDSTLKIQPAKLEDSAVYLCASTSGTGELFFGEGSRLTVL.

The gene calls are TRBV9 and TRBJ1-3, with 8 bases that match TRBD1. J lost 2 bases, V lost 4 bases, and 5 bases had no gene match. Germline CDR1 and CDR2: SGDLS and YYNGEE. The CDR3 covers 15 residues. The CDR3 DNA follows: TGTGCCAGCAGCTCACAGGGGGGGGCTGGAAACACCATATATTTT. Translating gives CASSSQGGAGNTIYF.